Below are 12 T cell receptor beta chains sequenced from a single sample in a study of blood T cells in healthy people across ages. PCR was performed a second time for about 6 to 11 cycles using a sample-barcoded 5' primer and a J-beta primer mix. TCRdb fed the 5' RACE reads into MiXCR, producing one record per CDR3 protein. The profile shows hundreds of thousands of distinct CDR3 sequences, more than 40% of them singletons. The sequenced sample was blood. These receptors were taken from a woman in her sixties in good health.

V usage is TRBV6-2 or TRBV6-3 and J usage is TRBJ2-2; 7 bases align to TRBD2. Germline-derived CDR1 and CDR2 are MNHEY and SVGEGT. The CDR3 consists of 15 residues. After removal of 2 bases from V and 4 bases from J, the junction contained 4 bases not matched to a gene. CDR3 DNA: TGTGCCAGCAGTTACGGGCTAGCGGCCACCGGGGAGCTGTTTTTT. It yields the protein CASSYGLAATGELFF.

In this sample, this clonotype turned up a few times. The chain links TRBV20-1 to TRBJ2-5; 9 bases line up with TRBD2. Germline loops: CDR1 DFQATT, CDR2 SNEGSKA (reference sequence). J gave up 1 base and V 3 bases, and 0 bases lay outside the gene matches. The CDR3 contains 13 residues. The CDR3 nucleotides are TGCAGTGCTAGTAGCGGGGGCCAAGAGACCCAGTACTTC. Its translation is CSASSGGQETQYF.

The J gene is TRBJ2-2, the V gene TRBV2, with 11 nucleotides matching TRBD2. The CDR3 runs to 16 residues. J was trimmed by 7 bases and V by 6 bases; bases with no gene match: 10. CDR1 and CDR2 from the germline V gene are SNHLY and FYNNEI. The CDR3 DNA follows: TGTGCCAGCAGCGATCTAGCGGGAGGTTTGGGCGGGGAGCTGTTTTTT. Translated, it gives CASSDLAGGLGGELFF. Complete variable domain (other parts from reference TRBV2 and TRBJ2-2): EPEVTQTPSHQVTQMGQEVILRCVPISNHLYFYWYRQILGQKVEFLVSFYNNEISEKSEIFDDQFSVERPDGSNFTLKIRSTKLEDSAMYFCASSDLAGGLGGELFFGEGSRLTVL.

This sequence joins TRBV19 and TRBJ2-7, with a weak D call TRBD2 (6 bases). Germline values: CDR1 LNHDA, CDR2 SQIVND (reference sequence). V was pared by 3 bases and J by 2 bases, with 14 bases between. This CDR3 contains 15 residues. CDR3 amino acids: CASSMAGRGAYEQYF. The CDR3 bases are TGTGCCAGTAGTATGGCGGGAAGGGGAGCCTACGAGCAGTACTTC.

The rearrangement joins TRBV29-1 to TRBJ2-3; D not certain. Germline CDR1 reads SQVTM; CDR2 reads ANQGSEA. Trimming shortened V by 7 bases and J by 3 bases, and 5 bases separated the two germline ends. This CDR3 is 10 amino acids long. CDR3: CSGLTDTQYF. The CDR3 DNA reads TGCAGCGGTCTTACAGATACGCAGTATTTT.

In this sample, this clonotype turned up a few times. V usage is TRBV6-2 or TRBV6-3 and J usage is TRBJ2-3; no firm D call. This CDR3 is 16 amino acids long. Trimming removed 5 bases from V and 0 bases from J, with 15 bases in between. CDR1 and CDR2 (germline): MNHEY, SVGEGT. The CDR3 sequence is CASSLQKRSSTDTQYF. As DNA, the CDR3 is TGTGCCAGCAGTCTCCAGAAGAGGTCTAGCACAGATACGCAGTATTTT.

This clonotype was counted only a few times. This chain uses TRBV6-1 with TRBJ2-7; no definite D call. V dropped 4 bases and J dropped 0 bases, with 13 bases sitting between them. Germline assignment: CDR1 MNHNS and CDR2 SASEGT. The CDR3 is 15 residues long. The chain's CDR3 is CASSVSPNFSYEQYF. CDR3 DNA: TGTGCCAGCAGTGTAAGTCCTAACTTCTCCTACGAGCAGTACTTC.

The V gene is TRBV5-1, the J gene TRBJ2-3; TRBD1 agrees at 10 bases. Germline V gene data show CDR1 as SGHRS and CDR2 as YFSETQ. V gave up 4 bases and J gave up 9 bases; unmatched junction bases: 5. CDR3 size: 13 residues. The CDR3 region is CASSGGQGSTQYF. Written as DNA, the CDR3 is TGCGCCAGCAGCGGGGGACAGGGGTCAACGCAGTATTTT. Filled out from reference TRBV5-1 and TRBJ2-3, the complete variable domain reads KAGVTQTPRYLIKTRGQQVTLSCSPISGHRSVSWYQQTPGQGLQFLFEYFSETQRNKGNFPGRFSGRQFSNSRSEMNVSTLELGDSALYLCASSGGQGSTQYFGPGTRLTVL.

This clonotype appeared a single time. The rearrangement joins TRBV7-2 to TRBJ2-7; D is possibly TRBD2 (5 bases). Germline V CDR1 and CDR2: SGHTA, FQGNSA. The CDR3 length is 12 residues. V lost 6 bases, J lost 7 bases, and 13 bases lay in between. The CDR3 DNA sequence: TGTGCCAGCAGTTCAACTAGGAATGAGCAGTACTTC. It translates to CASSSTRNEQYF.

As to this clonotype: A much larger clone lies a single base off, so this may be a read error. The chain employs TRBV12-3 or TRBV12-4 and TRBJ2-3; D is possibly TRBD2 (6 bases). V was clipped by 5 bases and J by 5 bases, with 17 bases between them. The CDR3 contains 15 residues. For the CDR3, the DNA is TGTGCCAGCAGTCCCGGGAGTAGCGGTGTAGATACGCAGTATTTT. This gives the protein CASSPGSSGVDTQYF.

The chain is built from TRBV4-3 and TRBJ1-4; perhaps TRBD1 as D (6 bases). V shed 7 bases and J shed 4 bases, with 16 bases lying between them. The CDR3 covers 15 residues. Germline loops: CDR1 LGHNA, CDR2 YSLEER. CDR3 loop: CASTRGGRVNEKLFF. The CDR3 bases are TGCGCCAGCACTCGCGGGGGGCGGGTTAATGAAAAACTGTTTTTT.

The CDR3 loop is CASSPGDRTGELFF. The CDR3, as DNA: TGTGCCAGCAGCCCAGGAGACCGGACCGGGGAGCTGTTTTTT. The rearrangement links TRBV3-1 to TRBJ2-2; unclear D gene. The CDR3 contains 14 residues. Germline CDR1 LGHDT, CDR2 YNNKEL (reference sequence). Trimming took off 4 bases at V and 5 bases at J, with 11 bases between the two ends.